The present T cell receptor beta chain was sequenced within a study of T-cell memory formation after mild COVID-19. Whole-study context: Each donor largely had its own TCR clusters.

V lost 5 bases, J lost 2 bases, and 19 bases lay in between. The CDR3 is made up of 17 amino acids. The germline V gene has CDR1 SEHNR and CDR2 FQNEAQ (reference sequence). For this clonotype: What it recognizes is unknown.

Study-level findings and limits: Prior to infection, memory already included some responding clones, suggesting cross-reactive memory joined.

TCRdb re-called the 5' RACE reads with MiXCR, one entry per CDR3 protein. The table shows under 700,000 distinct CDR3 sequences, with about a fifth occurring only once. Sequenced sample: PBMCs or a T cell subset sorted from them (not recorded which). V usage is TRBV7-9 and J usage is TRBJ2-4; D remains ambiguous. The sequence was collected from an adult woman who had mild COVID-19 (a few samples of this study predate the infection). Cell type and time point are not known. The CDR3 nucleotides are TGTGCCAGCAGCCCCCTGAGCGAGAATTCCCCCAAAAACATTCAGTACTTC. This sequence encodes CASSPLSENSPKNIQYF.